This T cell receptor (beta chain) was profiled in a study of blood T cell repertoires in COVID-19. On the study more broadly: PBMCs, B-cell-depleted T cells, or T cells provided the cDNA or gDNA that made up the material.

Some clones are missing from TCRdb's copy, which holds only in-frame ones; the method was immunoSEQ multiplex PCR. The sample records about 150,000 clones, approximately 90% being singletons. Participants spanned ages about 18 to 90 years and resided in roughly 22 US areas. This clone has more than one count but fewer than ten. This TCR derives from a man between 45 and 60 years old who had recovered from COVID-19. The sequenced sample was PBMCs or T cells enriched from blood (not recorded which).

CDR3 residues: CASSPTTGTVAGYEQYF. CDR3 in DNA: TGTGCCAGCTCACCTACGACAGGGACCGTTGCGGGCTACGAGCAGTACTTC. The chain carries TRBV18 and TRBJ2-7, with TRBD1 matching over 7 bases. CDR1 is KGHSH, CDR2 LQKENI, per germline. Trimming cost V 3 bases and J 3 bases; bases outside gene matches: 14. The CDR3 is made up of 17 amino acids. Filled out from reference TRBV18 and TRBJ2-7, the complete variable domain reads NAGVMQNPRHLVRRRGQEARLRCSPMKGHSHVYWYRQLPEEGLKFMVYLQKENIIDESGMPKERFSAEFPKEGPSILRIQQVVRGDSAAYFCASSPTTGTVAGYEQYFGPGTRLTVT.